Shown below are 20 T cell receptor beta chains from a single sample sequenced in a study of shared clonotypes between healthy human individuals. This table comes from immunoSEQ multiplex PCR, and its TCRdb copy is limited to in-frame clones, with some not included. The repertoire holds 2 million to 3 million clones, with more than 80% as singletons. The sequenced sample consisted of naive CD4+ T cells sorted from blood. The subset denotes: CD45RA+ positively selected. Receptor source: a man between 18 and 29 years old in good health.

The chain couples TRBV23-1 to TRBJ1-1; the match to TRBD1 covers 9 bases. TRBV23-1 has ORF status, its function being uncertain. The trim removed 2 bases at V and 4 bases at J, leaving 17 bases unmatched. The CDR3 has 19 residues. The CDR3 DNA reads TGCGCCAGCAGTCAACCCGGGGCGGGACAGGGAAGGAAAGGCACTGAAGCTTTCTTT. It translates to CASSQPGAGQGRKGTEAFF.

This sequence joins TRBV4-2 and TRBJ2-1, with no clear D. The germline V gene has CDR1 LGHNA and CDR2 YNFKEQ. Trimming removed 4 bases from V and 6 bases from J, with 13 bases in between. The CDR3 sequence is 14 residues long. Here the CDR3 reads CASSPRLAFNEQFF. In DNA, the CDR3 is TGTGCCAGCAGCCCTAGATTAGCATTCAATGAGCAGTTCTTC.

The chain carries TRBV2 and TRBJ2-4; D is perhaps TRBD1 (5 bases). Germline V lookup: CDR1 SNHLY, CDR2 FYNNEI. Trimming stripped 6 bases from V and 11 bases from J, with 23 bases between. The CDR3 consists of 15 residues. CDR3 sequence: CASRGRETRRSVQYF. In nucleotides, the CDR3 is TGTGCCAGCAGGGGGCGCGAGACGAGGCGGAGCGTTCAGTACTTC.

The genes are TRBV27 and TRBJ2-5, with a weak D call TRBD1 (6 bases). Germline lookup yields CDR1 MNHEY and CDR2 SMNVEV (reference sequence). Trimming removed 0 bases from V and 0 bases from J, with 8 bases in between. The CDR3 runs 15 residues. CDR3 amino acids: CASSLSAGDQETQYF. CDR3 coding DNA: TGTGCCAGCAGTTTATCGGCAGGGGACCAAGAGACCCAGTACTTC.

This sequence joins TRBV7-9 and TRBJ2-6, with D perhaps matching TRBD2 (6 bases). In germline, CDR1 is SEHNR, CDR2 FQNEAQ (reference sequence). V shed 5 bases and J shed 0 bases, with 17 bases lying between them. This CDR3 contains 18 residues. CDR3 bases: TGTGCCAGCAGCATCTTAGGGACTGATTCCTCTGGGGCCAACGTCCTGACTTTC. Amino acids: CASSILGTDSSGANVLTF.

The V gene is TRBV19, the J gene TRBJ2-1, with TRBD1 matching 7 bases. Losses at the gene ends were 0 bases for V and 4 bases for J; bases not matched to a gene: 15. The CDR3 is made up of 19 amino acids. CDR1 is LNHDA and CDR2 is SQIVND in the germline V gene (reference sequence). In DNA form, the CDR3 reads TGTGCCAGTAGTATAGATCTGAGGGGGCATGAAGGACTTTACAATGAGCAGTTCTTC. As protein: CASSIDLRGHEGLYNEQFF.

The chain is built from TRBV7-2 and TRBJ1-2; D unresolved. Germline assignment: CDR1 SGHTA and CDR2 FQGNSA. The CDR3 loop spans 14 amino acids. The V gene lost 1 base and the J gene lost 4 bases, with 10 bases spanning the gap. CDR3 sequence: CASSLVPGFYGYTF. The CDR3 DNA is TGTGCCAGCAGCTTAGTACCAGGCTTCTATGGCTACACCTTC. Looking up the rest from reference TRBV7-2 and TRBJ1-2 gives the full variable domain: GAGVSQSPSNKVTEKGKDVELRCDPISGHTALYWYRQSLGQGLEFLIYFQGNSAPDKSGLPSDRFSAERTGGSVSTLTIQRTQQEDSAVYLCASSLVPGFYGYTFGSGTRLTVV.

This clone was counted only a few times. The J gene is TRBJ1-4, the V gene TRBV18; 7 bases agree with TRBD1. The CDR3 is 15 residues long. Trimming removed 5 bases from V and 8 bases from J; junction bases left unmatched: 11. Germline lookup yields CDR1 KGHSH and CDR2 LQKENI. CDR3 amino acids: CASSVTGMRPEKLFF. The CDR3 DNA sequence: TGTGCCAGCTCAGTGACAGGGATGAGGCCCGAAAAACTGTTTTTT.

V and J are TRBV2 and TRBJ2-7; D possibly corresponds to TRBD2 (6 bases). Trimming stripped 3 bases from V and 2 bases from J, with 11 bases between. Germline CDR1 is SNHLY and CDR2 is FYNNEI. This CDR3 comprises 14 residues. CDR3 sequence: CASSDGSGTYEQYF. In nucleotides, the CDR3 is TGTGCCAGCAGTGATGGTAGCGGTACCTACGAGCAGTACTTC.

In DNA form, the CDR3 reads TGTGCCAGCAGCCCTCGAGGACAGCAACCCCAGCATTTT. Translating gives CASSPRGQQPQHF. The gene calls are TRBV27 and TRBJ1-5; tentative D call: TRBD1 (6 bases). Per the germline V gene, CDR1 is MNHEY and CDR2 is SMNVEV (reference sequence). The CDR3 contains 13 residues. V lost 6 bases and J lost 10, with 16 bases in between.

The chain recombines TRBV10-3 with TRBJ2-5; 8 bases map to TRBD2. The CDR3 sequence is 13 residues long. The germline V gene encodes CDR1 ENHRY and CDR2 SYGVKD. The junction had 5 bases not matched to a gene; V was cut back by 6 bases and J by 5 bases. The CDR3 DNA reads TGTGCCATCAGCGTAGCGGGGACGGAGACCCAGTACTTC. It is translated as CAISVAGTETQYF.

The J gene is TRBJ1-6, the V gene TRBV28, with D perhaps TRBD1 (5 bases). V was clipped by 4 bases and J by 4 bases, with 11 bases between them. Per germline, CDR1 MDHEN and CDR2 SYDVKM. The CDR3 runs 15 residues. The CDR3 loop reads CASSWDDTYNSPLHF. CDR3 coding DNA: TGTGCCAGCAGTTGGGACGACACGTATAATTCACCCCTCCACTTT.

The V gene is TRBV30, the J gene TRBJ1-1, with D possibly being TRBD1 (6 bases). The CDR3 extends over 13 amino acids. Germline CDR1 reads GTSNPN; CDR2 reads SVGIG (reference sequence). Trimming stripped 0 bases from V and 4 bases from J, with 9 bases between. CDR3 region: CAWSVSGVTEAFF. CDR3 nucleotides: TGTGCCTGGAGTGTATCAGGGGTCACTGAAGCTTTCTTT.

The chain recombines TRBV27 with TRBJ1-1; no reliable D call. This CDR3 spans 14 amino acids. V was trimmed by 5 bases and J by 0 bases, leaving 10 bases between them. CDR1 and CDR2 (germline): MNHEY, SMNVEV (reference sequence). The chain's CDR3 is CASSETVLNTEAFF. DNA of the CDR3: TGTGCCAGCAGTGAGACCGTACTGAACACTGAAGCTTTCTTT.

The V gene is TRBV7-2, the J gene TRBJ2-4, with D maybe TRBD1 (5 bases). Germline assignment: CDR1 SGHTA and CDR2 FQGNSA. The length of the CDR3 is 13 residues. V lost 9 bases and J lost 2, with 11 bases in between. CDR3 sequence: CASRQPPKNIQYF. The CDR3 coding sequence is TGTGCCAGTCGACAGCCCCCCAAAAACATTCAGTACTTC.

The chain links TRBV5-4 to TRBJ1-1, with unresolved D. Germline lookup yields CDR1 SGHNT and CDR2 YYREEE (reference sequence). The CDR3 is made up of 14 amino acids. V lost 1 base and J 7 bases, leaving 14 bases between the germline ends. CDR3 sequence reads: CASSLQGRHIEAFF. CDR3 in DNA: TGTGCCAGCAGCTTGCAAGGGAGGCATATTGAAGCTTTCTTT.

V gene TRBV11-2 combines with J gene TRBJ2-3, with D hard to call. The CDR3 has 14 amino acids. Trimming took off 1 base at V and 5 bases at J, with 10 bases between the two ends. Germline loops: CDR1 SGHAT, CDR2 FQNNGV. The CDR3 bases are TGTGCCAGCAGCTTAGGCTACCAGAAAGATACGCAGTATTTT. Translation gives CASSLGYQKDTQYF. Full variable domain (remainder filled in from reference TRBV11-2 and TRBJ2-3): EAGVAQSPRYKIIEKRQSVAFWCNPISGHATLYWYQQILGQGPKLLIQFQNNGVVDDSQLPKDRFSAERLKGVDSTLKIQPAKLEDSAVYLCASSLGYQKDTQYFGPGTRLTVL.

V usage is TRBV30 and J usage is TRBJ1-4; tentative D call: TRBD1 (5 bases). Trimming shortened V by 0 bases and J by 8 bases, and 13 bases separated the two germline ends. Germline V gene data show CDR1 as GTSNPN and CDR2 as SVGIG (reference sequence). The length of the CDR3 is 14 residues. The CDR3 sequence is CAWSVPGLREKLFF. The DNA of the CDR3 is TGTGCCTGGAGTGTACCGGGACTGCGGGAAAAACTGTTTTTT.

The chain combines TRBV7-2 with TRBJ2-1; 13 bases match TRBD2. V shed 1 base, J shed 6 bases, and the junction held 3 bases outside the gene matches. Germline CDR1 SGHTA, CDR2 FQGNSA. There are 16 residues in the CDR3. The CDR3: CASSLGTSGSLNEQFF. The CDR3 nucleotides read TGTGCCAGCAGCTTAGGGACTAGCGGGAGTCTCAATGAGCAGTTCTTC.

The rearrangement links TRBV6-5 to TRBJ2-5, with D unresolved. In germline, CDR1 is MNHEY, CDR2 SVGAGI. Trimming took 2 bases from V and 4 from J, leaving 14 bases between them. This CDR3 region has 15 residues. This CDR3 reads CASSYHSQLRETQYF. DNA for the CDR3: TGTGCCAGCAGTTACCACTCCCAGTTACGAGAGACCCAGTACTTC.